This T cell receptor (beta chain) comes out of a study of T-cell memory formation after mild COVID-19. About the research overall: The study found TCR clusters largely donor specific. Findings and caveats of the study: CD4+ contracting clones lay mainly in CM and EM, CD8+ ones in EMRA.

This clonotype was seen more than once but under ten times. Antigen unknown. The junction differs from germline at one of its ends, possibly a read error. CDR3 length: 17 residues. Per germline, CDR1 DFQATT and CDR2 SNEGSKA (reference sequence). Constant-segment-primed 5'RACE gave TCR alpha and TCR beta cDNA libraries with sample barcodes and UMIs. Using its own MiXCR run on the 5' RACE reads, TCRdb lists one record per CDR3 protein. In the table there are about 180,000 distinct CDR3 sequences, under 20% of which are singletons. The sample taken for sequencing was PBMCs or a T cell subset sorted from them (not recorded which). This TCR was sampled from a man between 18 and 29 years old who had mild COVID-19 (a few samples of this study predate the infection). Cell type and time point are not known. J is TRBJ2-1 and V is TRBV20-1; D perhaps matches TRBD1 (7 bases). CDR3 loop: CSARGRSSARGYNEQFF. The CDR3 DNA is TGCAGTGCGAGAGGGAGGAGTAGCGCCAGGGGGTACAATGAGCAGTTCTTC.